This T cell receptor (beta chain) was identified in a study of persistence of HIV-infected CD4 T cells. Turning to the study itself: Anti-CD3/anti-CD28 beads activated more cells than antigen stimulation did.

Nonspecific anti-CD3/anti-CD28 bead stimulation represents the broad CD4+ T cell repertoire. Responding CD4+ T cells were sorted by upregulation of both CD40 ligand and CD69. Sequencing used immunoSEQ version 4 in survey mode. The method was immunoSEQ multiplex PCR; TCRdb's version includes in-frame clones alone and lacks a portion of them. The sample consists of fewer than 45,000 clones, approximately 90% of them appearing once. Germline V gives CDR1 SNHLY, CDR2 FYNNEI. Trimming took 6 bases from V and 4 from J, leaving 7 bases between them. The CDR3 spans 11 residues. Remarks on this clone: Its antigen is undetermined.

This receptor was obtained from an adult woman with HIV who was CMV-seropositive. The sequences come from CD4+ T cells sorted from PBMCs after approximately 20-hour stimulation, collected from a patient who received antiretroviral therapy. The rearrangement joins TRBV2 to TRBJ2-7, with D possibly matching TRBD2 (6 bases). CDR3 region: CASRTSYEQYV. DNA for the CDR3: TGTGCCAGCAGGACTAGTTACGAGCAGTACGTC.